This TCR beta chain was captured by sequencing in a study of cytomegalovirus exposure and HLA in healthy donors. Study-level points and caveats: Of the V segments, some could not be distinguished, including TRBV6-2 and TRBV6-3, and were excluded.

The CDR3 is made up of 13 amino acids. J gave up 2 bases and V 7 bases, and 5 bases lay outside the gene matches. Germline values: CDR1 SGHTS, CDR2 YDEGEE. This clone was recorded a few times. What it binds is unknown. Both 60 Vbeta primers and 13 Jbeta primers went into the PCR. Libraries were prepared by immunoSEQ multiplex PCR; TCRdb keeps only in-frame clonotypes and omits some of them. The sample lists over 150,000 clones; approximately 80% were seen once. This sequence joins TRBV5-8 and TRBJ1-2; 7 positions agree with TRBD1. The sequenced material came from PBMCs. The TCR was taken from a woman aged 35 to 49 in good health and CMV-seropositive. The CDR3 loop is CASHRGNNYGYTF. The CDR3 DNA reads TGTGCCAGCCACAGGGGAAACAACTATGGCTACACCTTC.